This T cell receptor (beta chain) was identified during a study of blood T cell repertoires in COVID-19. The overall study: T cells, B-cell-depleted T cells, or PBMCs supplied cDNA or gDNA.

V shed 4 bases and J shed 3 bases, with 9 bases lying between them. The germline CDR1 and CDR2 sequences are MGHDK and SYGVNS. The CDR3 contains 13 residues. In the study's own analysis: Reference gene primer amplification gave estimated nucleated cell counts. Profiling relied on immunoSEQ multiplex PCR, and the TCRdb table lists in-frame clones only, not all of them. For V, J and clone size, that table is used; D and trimming come from the DNA. The sample consists of approximately 120,000 clones, about 85% of them appearing once. Enrolment of Seattle patients took place during active infection, and they were followed longitudinally.

V usage is TRBV25-1 and J usage is TRBJ1-2; D is unclear. What was sequenced was peripheral blood. This sequence was found in a woman of 80 years or more with COVID-19, enrolled during active disease. The CDR3 DNA is TGTGCCAGCAGTGCCCGGGGAGACTATGGCTACACCTTC. Its translation is CASSARGDYGYTF.